These T cell receptor beta chains were read from a single sample in a study of HIV-infected children after antiretroviral therapy interruption. MiXCR was run by TCRdb on the 3' RACE reads, yielding one entry per CDR3 protein. The sample has 90,000 or so distinct CDR3 sequences; approximately 6.9% are singletons. Here the sequenced sample was CD45RA+ CD4+ T cells from PBMCs, pooled from several time points, taken from a donor given antiretroviral therapy, either interrupted or continuous. The receptor source for this set is a pool of human donors with HIV. Both conserved end residues are part of each CDR3. D genes are given only for firm matches. The listing skips clone size in some rows; elsewhere it reads once, few, many or a size class.

>TRBJ2-3|-|many|TRBV7-3|14
CASSWDGNTDTQYF
TGTGCCAGCAGTTGGGACGGTAACACAGATACGCAGTATTTT
>TRBJ2-5|-|many|TRBV28|16
CASTGGGVLAQETQYF
TGTGCCAGCACCGGAGGGGGAGTATTGGCCCAAGAGACCCAGTACTTC
>TRBJ2-3|TRBD2|-|TRBV6-2/TRBV6-3|16
CASRAGLAGVKDTQYF
TGTGCCAGCAGAGCCGGACTAGCGGGAGTAAAGGATACGCAGTATTTT
>TRBJ2-7|TRBD1|-|TRBV5-5|16
CASSLGAQGNPYEQYF
TGTGCCAGCAGTTTGGGGGCACAGGGGAATCCCTACGAGCAGTACTTC
>TRBJ2-2|TRBD1|many|TRBV27|15
CASSPGTGFTGELFF
TGTGCCAGCAGCCCCGGGACAGGGTTCACCGGGGAGCTGTTTTTT
>TRBJ2-3|-|many|TRBV29-1|15
CSVFRTTSLTDTQYF
TGCAGCGTTTTTAGGACAACCTCGCTTACAGATACGCAGTATTTT
>TRBJ2-7|TRBD1|many|TRBV28|15
CASSSRQGVYYEQYF
TGTGCCAGCAGTTCAAGACAGGGGGTCTACTACGAGCAGTACTTC
>TRBJ2-1|TRBD2|-|TRBV23-1|17
CASRPSIIAGGYNEQFF
TGCGCCAGCAGGCCATCGATAATAGCGGGGGGTTACAATGAGCAGTTCTTC
>TRBJ2-5|-|many|TRBV6-1|14
CASKAAWDGETQYF
TGTGCCAGCAAGGCCGCTTGGGACGGGGAGACCCAGTACTTC
>TRBJ1-1|-|few|TRBV28|14
CASSLPRKNTEAFF
TGTGCCAGCAGTTTACCCCGGAAAAACACTGAAGCTTTCTTT
>TRBJ2-4|-|many|TRBV11-1|13
CASSFGGQNTLYF
TGTGCCAGCAGTTTTGGGGGTCAAAACACCTTGTACTTT
>TRBJ2-1|TRBD2|few|TRBV19|18
CASIPYHGGAGLGGEQFF
TGTGCCAGTATACCCTATCACGGGGGGGCCGGCCTTGGTGGAGAGCAGTTCTTC
>TRBJ2-1|-|many|TRBV6-2/TRBV6-3|12
CASSYPTTEQFF
TGTGCCAGCAGTTACCCGACTACTGAGCAGTTCTTC
>TRBJ2-3|TRBD1|many|TRBV5-1|14
CASSSGQSLDTQYF
TGCGCCAGCAGCTCGGGACAGTCTCTTGATACGCAGTATTTT
>TRBJ1-6|-|medium-sized|TRBV20-1|13
CSAGDTYNSPLHF
TGCAGTGCTGGGGATACATATAATTCACCCCTCCACTTT
>TRBJ1-5|-|many|TRBV3-1|14
CASSQDASNQPQHF
TGTGCCAGCAGCCAAGATGCAAGCAATCAGCCCCAGCATTTT
>TRBJ2-3|-|many|TRBV15|16
CATSRDGGFGTDTQYF
TGTGCCACCAGCAGAGATGGGGGGTTTGGTACAGATACGCAGTATTTT
>TRBJ1-2|-|-|TRBV12-3/TRBV12-4|12
CTSSLGLYGYTF
TGTACCAGCAGTTTGGGCCTCTATGGCTACACCTTC
>TRBJ2-1|-|-|TRBV12-3/TRBV12-4|12
CASSLKHNEQFF
TGTGCCAGCAGTCTCAAACACAATGAGCAGTTCTTC
>TRBJ1-1|-|many|TRBV5-1|14
CASSFRTGNTEAFF
TGCGCCAGCAGCTTCCGGACCGGGAACACTGAAGCTTTCTTT
>TRBJ2-5|TRBD2|few|TRBV20-1|15
CSAHLGGTRRETQYF
TGCAGTGCCCACTTGGGGGGGACTAGAAGAGAGACCCAGTACTTC
>TRBJ1-2|-|many|TRBV5-1|14
CASSLDRLYIGYTF
TGCGCCAGCAGCCTGGACAGACTGTATATCGGCTACACCTTC
>TRBJ1-1|-|-|TRBV6-1|14
CASSEGGGSTEAFF
TGTGCCAGCAGTGAAGGTGGCGGGAGCACTGAAGCTTTCTTT
>TRBJ1-1|-|many|TRBV29-1|12
CSVARENTEAFF
TGCAGCGTAGCCAGGGAAAACACTGAAGCTTTCTTT
>TRBJ1-1|-|many|TRBV20-1|14
CSARDHQGNTEAFF
TGCAGTGCTAGAGACCATCAGGGCAACACTGAAGCTTTCTTT
>TRBJ2-7|-|many|TRBV9|13
CASSASRGYEQYF
TGTGCCAGCAGCGCGTCCAGGGGCTACGAGCAGTACTTC
>TRBJ2-3|-|many|TRBV12-3/TRBV12-4|14
CASSTTEYTDTQYF
TGTGCCAGCAGCACGACTGAGTACACAGATACGCAGTATTTT
>TRBJ2-7|TRBD2|many|TRBV7-2|15
CASSPDPGRVYEQYF
TGCGCCAGCAGCCCGGACCCGGGGAGGGTCTACGAGCAGTACTTC
>TRBJ1-6|TRBD1|few|TRBV27|14
CASNTRGGNSPLHF
TGTGCCAGCAATACCAGGGGGGGTAATTCACCCCTCCACTTT